This is a list of T cell receptor beta chains from one sample in a study of T cells in Graves' hyperthyroidism and ophthalmopathy. TCRdb used MiXCR to reprocess the multiplex PCR reads, holding one entry per CDR3 protein. The profile shows 350,000 to 400,000 distinct CDR3 sequences, approximately 17% of them singletons. The specimen sequenced was blood. The receptors stem from a man between 18 and 35 years old with Graves' ophthalmopathy. CDR3s include the opening cysteine and the closing phenylalanine or tryptophan.

TRBV7-8,TRBJ2-7,CASSLIGTAGYEQYF
TRBV9,TRBJ2-2,CASSALTAGGGELFF
TRBV28,TRBJ2-1,CASSLGTSGYEQFF
TRBV28,TRBJ2-3,CASETPSTDTQYF
TRBV20-1,TRBJ1-6,CSATPTRASYNSPLHF
TRBV20-1,TRBJ1-5,CSATGRDSNQPQHF
TRBV5-6,TRBJ2-6,CASSFFLFSGANVLTF
TRBV12-5,TRBJ2-1,CASAPGPDYNEQFF
TRBV11-2,TRBJ1-1,CASSLDLGGTTEAFF
TRBV15,TRBJ1-1,CATKNGIGNTEAFF
TRBV4-2,TRBJ2-7,CASSQDYPSYEQYF
TRBV6-5,TRBJ2-5,CASSYSRPSGTEETQYF
TRBV14,TRBJ2-2,CASSQRTYTGELFF
TRBV6-2/TRBV6-3,TRBJ1-1,CASNSGWNTEAFF
TRBV25-1,TRBJ1-1,CASSEGGTTEAFF
TRBV6-4,TRBJ2-3,CASSQGRTRTDTQYF
TRBV2,TRBJ1-1,CASMGGLNTEAFF
TRBV27,TRBJ2-7,CASSLNRYGEQYF
TRBV4-1,TRBJ2-7,CASSQDKASGGAYEQYF
TRBV5-5,TRBJ2-5,CASSPGLAKYQETQYF
TRBV19,TRBJ1-5,CASSILEISNQPQHF
TRBV3-1,TRBJ2-1,CASSGVWAGPNNEQFF
TRBV29-1,TRBJ1-4,CSVDAGATNEKLFF
TRBV12-3/TRBV12-4,TRBJ2-7,CASSLNGQSSYEQYF
TRBV12-3/TRBV12-4,TRBJ1-6,CASSLGGAQGAGSPLHF
TRBV12-3/TRBV12-4,TRBJ1-5,CASSLGGGQPQHF
TRBV19,TRBJ1-2,CASSIDQGTNYGYTF
TRBV2,TRBJ2-5,CASSATRTEQETQYF
TRBV6-1,TRBJ1-1,CASSDGDRWLTEAFF
TRBV10-3,TRBJ1-1,CAISEGRHTEAFF
TRBV29-1,TRBJ1-2,CSADRGGYGYTF
TRBV11-2,TRBJ2-7,CASSPDRSWEQYF
TRBV27,TRBJ2-5,CASSRTSGPQETQYF
TRBV24-1,TRBJ2-2,CATSDFGGPGPTGELFF
TRBV4-1,TRBJ2-7,CASSQGLDTPYEQYF
TRBV20-1,TRBJ2-1,CSASGRSGNEQFF
TRBV20-1,TRBJ2-3,CSVKQGGGSTDTQYF
TRBV2,TRBJ1-2,CASKAAAGTLYGYTF
TRBV7-9,TRBJ2-2,CASSPDRRNTGELFF
TRBV24-1,TRBJ2-1,CATSDSSNEQFF
TRBV27,TRBJ2-7,CASSLKGRGYEQYF
TRBV12-3/TRBV12-4,TRBJ2-7,CASSFGQGNEQYF
TRBV5-1,TRBJ2-3,CASSLARGIDTQYF
TRBV20-1,TRBJ1-1,CSARDLQGDQGEAFF
TRBV11-2,TRBJ2-5,CASSLDPSRRETQYF
TRBV20-1,TRBJ2-7,CSARDGPGEQYF
TRBV7-9,TRBJ1-4,CASSLEPTTNEKLFF
TRBV30,TRBJ2-3,CAWSRYTDTQYF
TRBV13,TRBJ1-1,CASSPAVTEAFF
TRBV12-3/TRBV12-4,TRBJ2-3,CASSAAAADTQYF
TRBV16,TRBJ2-1,CASIGTGEFEQFF
TRBV2,TRBJ1-4,CASSAHRDRDEKLFF
TRBV9,TRBJ2-7,CASSAPRTGGDLDEQYF
TRBV2,TRBJ1-6,CASSDGTGGSSPLHF
TRBV12-3/TRBV12-4,TRBJ2-7,CASSLSLAGGEQYF
TRBV15,TRBJ2-1,CATSRVAGVGGEQFF
TRBV5-1,TRBJ1-2,CASMSSGDGYTF
TRBV10-1,TRBJ2-5,CASSDQLKTQYF
TRBV7-9,TRBJ2-7,CASSRDSSGGAREQYF
TRBV4-1,TRBJ2-2,CASSQAGGNTGELFF